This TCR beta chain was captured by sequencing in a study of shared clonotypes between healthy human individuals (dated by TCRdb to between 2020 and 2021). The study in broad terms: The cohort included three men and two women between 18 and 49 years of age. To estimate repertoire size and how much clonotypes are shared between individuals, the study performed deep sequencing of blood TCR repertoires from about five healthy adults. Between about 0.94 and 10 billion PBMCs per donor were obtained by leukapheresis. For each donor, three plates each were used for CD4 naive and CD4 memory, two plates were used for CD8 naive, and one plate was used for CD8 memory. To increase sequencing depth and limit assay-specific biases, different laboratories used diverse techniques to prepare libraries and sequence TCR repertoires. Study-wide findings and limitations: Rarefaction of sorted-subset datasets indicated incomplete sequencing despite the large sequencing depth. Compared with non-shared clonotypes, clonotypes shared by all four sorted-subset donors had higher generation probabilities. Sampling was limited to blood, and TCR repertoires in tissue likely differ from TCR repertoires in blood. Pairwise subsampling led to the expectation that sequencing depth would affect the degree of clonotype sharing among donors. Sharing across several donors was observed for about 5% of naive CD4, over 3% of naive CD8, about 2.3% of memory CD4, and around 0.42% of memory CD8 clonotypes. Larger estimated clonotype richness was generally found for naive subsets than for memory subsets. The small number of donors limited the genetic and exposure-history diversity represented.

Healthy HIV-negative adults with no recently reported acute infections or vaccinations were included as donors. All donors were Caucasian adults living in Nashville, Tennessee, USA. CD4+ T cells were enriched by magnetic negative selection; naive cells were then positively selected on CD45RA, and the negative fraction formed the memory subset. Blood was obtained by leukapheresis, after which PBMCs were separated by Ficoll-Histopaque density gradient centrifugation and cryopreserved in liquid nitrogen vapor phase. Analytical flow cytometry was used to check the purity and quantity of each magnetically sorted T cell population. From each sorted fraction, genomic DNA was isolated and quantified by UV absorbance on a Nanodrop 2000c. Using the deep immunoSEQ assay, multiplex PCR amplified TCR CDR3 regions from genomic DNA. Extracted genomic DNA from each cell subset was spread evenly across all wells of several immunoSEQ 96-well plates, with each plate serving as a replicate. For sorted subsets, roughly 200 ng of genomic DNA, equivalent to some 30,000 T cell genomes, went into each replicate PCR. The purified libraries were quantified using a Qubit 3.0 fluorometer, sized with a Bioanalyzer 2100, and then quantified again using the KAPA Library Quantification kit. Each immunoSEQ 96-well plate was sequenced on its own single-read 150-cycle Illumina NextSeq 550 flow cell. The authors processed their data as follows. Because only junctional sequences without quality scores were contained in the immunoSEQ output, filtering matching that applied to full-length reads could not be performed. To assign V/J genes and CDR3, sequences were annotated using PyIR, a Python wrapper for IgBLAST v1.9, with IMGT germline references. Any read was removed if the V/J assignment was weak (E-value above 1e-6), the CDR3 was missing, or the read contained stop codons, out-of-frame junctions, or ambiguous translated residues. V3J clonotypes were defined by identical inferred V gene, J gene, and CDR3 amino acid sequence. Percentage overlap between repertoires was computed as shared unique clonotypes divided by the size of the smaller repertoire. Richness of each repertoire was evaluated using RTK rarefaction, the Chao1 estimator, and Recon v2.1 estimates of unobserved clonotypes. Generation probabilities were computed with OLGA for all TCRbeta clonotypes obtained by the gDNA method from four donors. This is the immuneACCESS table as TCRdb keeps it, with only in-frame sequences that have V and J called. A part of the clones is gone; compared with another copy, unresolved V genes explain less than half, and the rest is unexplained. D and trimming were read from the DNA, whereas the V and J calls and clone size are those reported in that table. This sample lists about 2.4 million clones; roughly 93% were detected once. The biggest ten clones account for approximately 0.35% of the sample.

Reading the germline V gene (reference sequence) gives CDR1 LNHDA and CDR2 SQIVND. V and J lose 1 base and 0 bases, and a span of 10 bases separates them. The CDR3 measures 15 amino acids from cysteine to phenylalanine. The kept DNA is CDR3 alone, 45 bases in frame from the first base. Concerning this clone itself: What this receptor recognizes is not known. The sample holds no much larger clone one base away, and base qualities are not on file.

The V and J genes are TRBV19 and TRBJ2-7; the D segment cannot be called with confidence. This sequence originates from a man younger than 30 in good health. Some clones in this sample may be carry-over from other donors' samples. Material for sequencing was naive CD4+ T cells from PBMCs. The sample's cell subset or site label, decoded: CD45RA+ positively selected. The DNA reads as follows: TGTGCCAGTAGTATAGGGGCGGTGAGCTCCTACGAGCAGTACTTC. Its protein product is CASSIGAVSSYEQYF.